The clone carrying this T cell receptor beta chain occurred a few times. Its antigen is unknown. CDR3 length equals 13 residues. The V gene lost 8 bases and the J gene lost 4 bases, with 9 bases spanning the gap. The V gene's germline CDR1 is MNHNY and CDR2 SVGAGI (reference sequence). PCR employed 60 Vbeta and 13 Jbeta primers. TCRdb's copy holds only in-frame clones and misses some; the assay was immunoSEQ multiplex PCR. Found here are 100,000 to 150,000 clones, roughly 80% of them singletons; the top ten hold roughly 4%. The sample comes from a study of cytomegalovirus exposure and HLA in healthy donors. Study results and caveats: Common viral pathogens were later found to be apparently linked to several of the most significant clusters. As a later analysis revealed, the rate of TCR association differed by HLA locus, with DRB1 most and HLA-C fewest. Earlier findings revealed that most TCR beta V segments proved productive either about 87% or about 30% of the time.

The TCR comes from a woman aged 40 to 49 in good health and CMV-seronegative. Specimen: PBMCs. The chain employs TRBV6-6 and TRBJ1-6; perhaps TRBD1 as D (6 bases). The CDR3 spells CASRDTYNSPLHF. The CDR3 DNA sequence: TGTGCCAGCCGGGACACTTATAATTCACCCCTCCACTTT.